This is a list of T cell receptor beta chains from one sample in a study of a mutant IDH1 vaccine in newly diagnosed glioma. Some clones are missing from TCRdb's copy, which holds only in-frame ones; the method was immunoSEQ multiplex PCR. The sample lists approximately 27,000 clones; more than 80% were seen once. No cognate antigen is known for these TCRs. The sample was PBMCs, taken from a glioma patient whose treatment included an IDH1 peptide vaccine. Source of these receptors: a man aged 18 to 35 with glioma. CDR3s include the opening cysteine and the closing phenylalanine or tryptophan. D genes are given only for firm matches. Clone size is not always given. Where it is, it says once, few, many or a class for expanded clones.

v_call: TRBV19; d_call: .; j_call: TRBJ1-1; clone_size: .; cdr3_aa: CASSIGVNTEAFF; cdr3_nt: TGTGCCAGTAGTATCGGGGTGAACACTGAAGCTTTCTTT
v_call: TRBV30; d_call: TRBD2; j_call: TRBJ2-1; clone_size: .; cdr3_aa: CAWSVRLAGSYNEQFF; cdr3_nt: TGTGCCTGGAGTGTACGCCTAGCGGGGTCCTACAATGAGCAGTTCTTC
v_call: TRBV20-1; d_call: .; j_call: TRBJ1-4; clone_size: once; cdr3_aa: CSARTDEKLFF; cdr3_nt: TGCAGTGCTAGGACGGATGAAAAACTGTTTTTT
v_call: TRBV30; d_call: TRBD2; j_call: TRBJ2-2; clone_size: .; cdr3_aa: CAWSVRLAGVPGELFF; cdr3_nt: TGTGCCTGGAGTGTACGGCTAGCGGGAGTCCCCGGGGAGCTGTTTTTT
v_call: TRBV7-2; d_call: .; j_call: TRBJ1-4; clone_size: .; cdr3_aa: CASSRGRLNEKLFF; cdr3_nt: TGTGCCAGCAGTCGGGGCCGGTTGAATGAAAAACTGTTTTTT
v_call: TRBV4-1; d_call: .; j_call: TRBJ1-5; clone_size: .; cdr3_aa: CASSQERDQPQHF; cdr3_nt: TGCGCCAGCAGCCAAGAAAGGGATCAGCCCCAGCATTTT
v_call: TRBV30; d_call: .; j_call: TRBJ1-1; clone_size: .; cdr3_aa: CAWSVSIRNTEAFF; cdr3_nt: TGTGCCTGGAGTGTATCAATCAGGAACACTGAAGCTTTCTTT
v_call: TRBV7-2; d_call: .; j_call: TRBJ2-7; clone_size: .; cdr3_aa: CASSLTHPVDEQYF; cdr3_nt: TGTGCCAGCAGCTTAACCCACCCGGTCGACGAGCAGTACTTC
v_call: TRBV30; d_call: .; j_call: TRBJ2-5; clone_size: .; cdr3_aa: CAWSVLVVGQQYF; cdr3_nt: TGTGCCTGGAGTGTACTTGTCGTCGGGCAGCAGTACTTC
v_call: TRBV10-3; d_call: .; j_call: TRBJ1-5; clone_size: .; cdr3_aa: CAISESEVGQPQHF; cdr3_nt: TGTGCCATCAGTGAGTCTGAGGTTGGTCAGCCCCAGCATTTT
v_call: TRBV18; d_call: .; j_call: TRBJ2-2; clone_size: .; cdr3_aa: CASSPRSRPANTGELFF; cdr3_nt: TGTGCCAGCTCACCACGGTCGCGGCCGGCGAACACCGGGGAGCTGTTTTTT
v_call: TRBV25-1; d_call: .; j_call: TRBJ1-1; clone_size: .; cdr3_aa: CASSRQLGGGNTEAFF; cdr3_nt: TGTGCCAGCAGTCGGCAATTAGGGGGGGGGAACACTGAAGCTTTCTTT
v_call: TRBV4-1; d_call: .; j_call: TRBJ1-1; clone_size: .; cdr3_aa: CASSRGWDTEAFF; cdr3_nt: TGCGCCAGCAGCAGGGGGTGGGACACTGAAGCTTTCTTT
v_call: TRBV30; d_call: .; j_call: TRBJ2-6; clone_size: .; cdr3_aa: CAWSGGHGANVLTF; cdr3_nt: TGTGCCTGGAGTGGGGGGCATGGGGCCAACGTCCTGACTTTC
v_call: TRBV28; d_call: TRBD1; j_call: TRBJ1-5; clone_size: .; cdr3_aa: CASSFADRNQPQHF; cdr3_nt: TGTGCCAGCAGTTTTGCGGACAGGAATCAGCCCCAGCATTTT
v_call: TRBV29-1; d_call: .; j_call: TRBJ2-3; clone_size: .; cdr3_aa: CSVIPVYVLTDTQYF; cdr3_nt: TGCAGCGTGATCCCAGTCTACGTCCTCACAGATACGCAGTATTTT
v_call: TRBV30; d_call: TRBD2; j_call: TRBJ2-1; clone_size: .; cdr3_aa: CARGGTSGRADEQFF; cdr3_nt: TGTGCCCGGGGGGGGACTAGCGGGAGGGCTGATGAGCAGTTCTTC
v_call: TRBV6-1; d_call: .; j_call: TRBJ1-6; clone_size: .; cdr3_aa: CASRGLGGIDSPLHF; cdr3_nt: TGTGCCAGCAGGGGACTGGGGGGCATAGATTCACCCCTCCACTTT